This is a list of T cell receptor beta chains from one sample in a study of blood T cell repertoires in COVID-19. Some clones are missing from TCRdb's copy, which holds only in-frame ones; the method was immunoSEQ multiplex PCR. In the table there are over 200,000 clones, 80% to 90% of which are singletons. Sequencing was carried out using PBMCs or T cells enriched from blood (not recorded which). The receptors shown here come from a woman between 50 and 59 years old who had recovered from COVID-19. The CDR3 runs from the conserved cysteine through the conserved F or W. A D gene is named only where the DNA matches it firmly. Expanded clones get a size class; other rows say once, few or many, or leave the size out.

V,D,size,J,CDR3
TRBV2,TRBD1,NA,TRBJ1-4,CASREGGLSNEKLFF
TRBV5-1,TRBD1,once,TRBJ1-6,CNCSGWDREDNSPLHF
TRBV19,NA,NA,TRBJ1-5,CASSPVTRVPFDQPQHF
TRBV11-3,TRBD2,NA,TRBJ2-3,CASSRGTGGGTDTQYF
TRBV29-1,NA,NA,TRBJ1-1,CSAGQGIGTLRAFF
TRBV12-3/TRBV12-4,NA,NA,TRBJ2-3,CASSLLSDTQYF
TRBV19,TRBD2,NA,TRBJ2-1,CASSIGSSGSGADEQFF
TRBV28,TRBD1,NA,TRBJ2-1,CASTPSTGGEQFF
TRBV14,NA,NA,TRBJ2-4,CASSQGGLAKNIQYF
TRBV28,NA,NA,TRBJ1-1,CASRPITEAEAFF
TRBV28,NA,NA,TRBJ2-1,CASSPGGFYNEQFF
TRBV27,NA,NA,TRBJ1-4,CASSFGGTTNEKLFF
TRBV14,NA,once,TRBJ2-1,CASSLWDGSEGVGNEQFF
TRBV7-2,NA,NA,TRBJ2-1,CASSLGYYYNEQFF
TRBV2,TRBD1,NA,TRBJ1-4,CASSLDRGGEKLFF
TRBV7-2,NA,NA,TRBJ2-5,CASSSLQETQYF
TRBV11-2,TRBD2,NA,TRBJ2-7,CASSLTGGPRTGEQYF
TRBV6-4,NA,NA,TRBJ1-1,CASSPTGDTEAFF
TRBV7-3,TRBD1,NA,TRBJ1-2,CASTAPGQGFEGYTF
TRBV7-3,TRBD2,NA,TRBJ2-1,CASSQSAGSYNEQFF
TRBV4-1,TRBD2,NA,TRBJ2-1,CASSLQIAGVGNNEQFF
TRBV27,NA,NA,TRBJ1-4,CASSFGWPSTNEKLFF
TRBV10-3,NA,NA,TRBJ1-5,CAISESILNSNQPQHF
TRBV7-2,TRBD1,NA,TRBJ1-4,CASSLDRVDEKLFF
TRBV28,NA,few,TRBJ2-3,CASSLNQWGLSTDTQYF
TRBV7-9,NA,NA,TRBJ1-5,CASSPGHPGQPQHF
TRBV7-2,TRBD1,NA,TRBJ1-5,CASSLDRVPNQPQHF